The clone carrying this TCR beta chain was seen ten or more times. No cell sorting was done before RNA was extracted from the tissue. Chemotherapy-naive patients with new lung cancer underwent thoracic surgery in China, August–late 2014. A modified ARM-PCR protocol with three rounds of nested PCR amplified TCRbeta. TCRdb processed the multiplex PCR reads anew with MiXCR; each CDR3 protein has one entry. The repertoire has about 110,000 distinct CDR3 sequences, approximately 80% of them found once; the top ten carry under 25%. The data were taken from a study of tumor and adjacent non-tumor tissue in lung cancer. Per the germline V gene, CDR1 is SGHNT and CDR2 is YYREEE (reference sequence). The CDR3 totals 16 residues. Trimming removed 0 bases at V and 1 base at J, with 11 bases between.

The gene calls are TRBV5-4 and TRBJ2-4; D is unclear. The sequence was collected from a man between 70 and 80 years old with non-small cell lung cancer. Sequencing was carried out using lung tumor tissue. CDR3 protein: CASSLDPGPAKNIQYF. CDR3 nucleotides: TGTGCCAGCAGCTTGGACCCGGGTCCGGCCAAAAACATTCAGTACTTC.